A selection of T cell receptor beta chains follows, all from one sample in a study of technical replicates of blood from a handful of donors. TCRdb's table, derived via immunoSEQ multiplex PCR, lists solely in-frame clones and lacks some. The data show tens of thousands of clones, about 81% seen once. The sample was PBMCs. Source of these receptors: a human donor in good health. Some clones in this sample may be carry-over from other donors' samples. CDR3s leave out the opening cysteine and the closing phenylalanine or tryptophan. The D gene is left open where the match is weak.

TRBV30 | TRBD2 | AWSINSRLAIYNEQF
TRBV5-6 | . | ASSLPPGVGETQY
TRBV7-6 | . | ASAGSGANVLT
TRBV18 | TRBD1 | ASSSGQLGGYT
TRBV7-3 | . | ASSLTRSGSETQY
TRBV10-3 | . | AISEGQSYTGELF
TRBV7-2 | TRBD2 | ASSLAWTSGTYEQY
TRBV9 | TRBD1 | ASNPPGDSSMNTEAF
TRBV5-1 | TRBD1 | ASSLGQVFNNRRKAF
TRBV9 | TRBD1 | ASSSGQGARTGELF
TRBV7-3 | . | ASGQSTDTQY
TRBV19 | TRBD2 | ASSERRGGFETQY
TRBV5-4 | . | ASSRGGLWTGAYEQY
TRBV15 | . | ATSRDWRQGNTIY
TRBV5-6 | . | ASSWGTKRTEAF
TRBV6-5 | . | ASSRRVDYGYT
TRBV5-6 | . | ASSLSGSSYEQY
TRBV4-1 | TRBD1 | ASSQDRDRLQH
TRBV10-3 | TRBD1 | AISGDRRNGELF
TRBV15 | . | ATSRDAAVQETQY
TRBV6-1 | . | ASSEVGGSSETQY
TRBV5-1 | TRBD2 | ASSLGSSGGATDTQY
TRBV25-1 | . | ASRDARDYGYT
TRBV30 | TRBD2 | AWSVSVSEAGGPRDNEQF
TRBV4-2 | . | ASSQDLTGVVNIQY